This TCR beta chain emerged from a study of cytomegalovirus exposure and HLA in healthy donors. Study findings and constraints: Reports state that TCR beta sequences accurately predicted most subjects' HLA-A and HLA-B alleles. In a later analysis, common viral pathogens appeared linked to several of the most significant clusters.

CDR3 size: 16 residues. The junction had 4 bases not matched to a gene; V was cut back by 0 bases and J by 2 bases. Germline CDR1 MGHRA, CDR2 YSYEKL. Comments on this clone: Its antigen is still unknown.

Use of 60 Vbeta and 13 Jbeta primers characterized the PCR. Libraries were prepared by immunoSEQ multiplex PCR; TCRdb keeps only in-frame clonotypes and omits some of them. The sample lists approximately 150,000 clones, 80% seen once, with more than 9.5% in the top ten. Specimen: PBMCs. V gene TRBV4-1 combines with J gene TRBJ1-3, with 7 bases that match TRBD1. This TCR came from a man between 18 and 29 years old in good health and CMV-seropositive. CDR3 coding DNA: TGCGCCAGCAGCCAAGACGACAGGGCAACTGGAAACACCATATATTTT. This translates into CASSQDDRATGNTIYF.